The clone carrying this TCR beta chain was detected only a few times. Its antigen is not known. Building of the TCR beta libraries involved iRepertoire HTBI primers and Arm-PCR of CDR3 regions. TCRdb called the multiplex PCR reads again in MiXCR, with one record for every CDR3 protein. The sample consists of around 230,000 distinct CDR3 sequences, 18% of them appearing once. Described time point: newly diagnosed GD, antithyroid drugs for less than 3 months. There was RNA extracted from PBMCs, and the TCR library was made from it. These data originate in a study of regulatory T cells in long-lasting Graves disease. About the research overall: Less than 3 months of antithyroid drugs had been taken by newly diagnosed Graves' patients. Points from the study as a whole: Persistent disease preferred TRBV28, TRBJ1-2 and TRBJ2-5.

Looked up from germline, CDR1 is MNHNS and CDR2 is SASEGT. Trimming cost V 7 bases and J 2 bases; bases outside gene matches: 5. This CDR3 has 14 residues. The V gene is TRBV6-1, the J gene TRBJ2-3; 8 nucleotides agree with TRBD1. The source of this sequence is a female donor with Graves disease. Sample: peripheral blood mononuclear cells (PBMCs), taken at new diagnosis, from a patient treated with antithyroid drugs. This CDR3 is CASNQDRVTDTQYF. In nucleotides, the CDR3 is TGTGCCAGCAATCAGGACAGGGTCACAGATACGCAGTATTTT.